This T cell receptor beta chain was identified during a study of identical twins. This clonotype turned up a few times. Its target is unknown. The study's findings and limits: Invariant T cells like MAIT and iNKT could partly confound the zero-insertion analyses. High-abundance cord blood beta clonotypes had fewer insertions; memory repertoires showed none.

A universal primer site was incorporated via template switching, and the cDNA contained unique molecular identifiers. A single record per CDR3 protein comes from TCRdb applying MiXCR to the 5' RACE reads. The sample shows some 1,600,000 distinct CDR3 sequences, less than 35% of them seen only once. This CDR3 region has 14 residues. From germline, CDR1 is SGHTA and CDR2 FQGNSA. This clonotype originated in a newborn girl in good health. The chain links TRBV7-2 to TRBJ2-7, with D unclear. The closer fit of TRBJ2-5 to the DNA end suggests the J call may be wrong. Specimen: cord blood. In DNA form, the CDR3 reads TGTGCCAGCAGCCCCTACGGCAGCCAAGAGACCCAGTACTTC. It codes for CASSPYGSQETQYF.